This T cell receptor (beta chain) emerged from a study of blood T cell repertoires in COVID-19. Produced via immunoSEQ multiplex PCR; TCRdb's table is partial and in-frame only. The profile shows about 55,000 clones, 75% to 90% of them singletons. The CDR3 runs 12 residues. V lost 4 bases and J lost 7, with 9 bases in between. Germline assignment: CDR1 KGHDR and CDR2 SFDVKD. The specimen was peripheral blood. This TCR came from a woman in her fifties or sixties with acute or convalescent COVID-19. The rearrangement links TRBV24-1 to TRBJ1-2; D is possibly TRBD1 (5 bases). In DNA, the CDR3 is TGTGCCACCAGTGAGCAGGGCTCTGGCTACACCTTC. The encoded protein is CATSEQGSGYTF.